The 27 T cell receptor beta chains presented below share a single source sample, sequenced in a study of cytotoxic CD8 clonotypes in ibrutinib-treated CLL. The assay was immunoSEQ multiplex PCR, and TCRdb's table has in-frame clones only and misses some. The sample yields 190,000 or so clones, about 72% seen once. This sample comprised PBMCs, obtained after 24 months of ibrutinib treatment. These receptors were obtained from a human donor with chronic lymphocytic leukemia.

The V and J genes are TRBV7-2 and TRBJ2-2; the match to TRBD2 covers 9 bases. The germline CDR1 and CDR2 sequences are SGHTA and FQGNSA. With 1 base clipped from V and 6 bases from J, the junction kept 6 bases outside the gene matches. This CDR3 has 16 amino acids. CDR3 DNA sequence: TGTGCCAGCAGCTTAGTGGCGGGAGGGCGTGCCGGGGAGCTGTTTTTT. Protein sequence: CASSLVAGGRAGELFF. Supplemented by reference TRBV7-2 and TRBJ2-2, the full variable domain reads GAGVSQSPSNKVTEKGKDVELRCDPISGHTALYWYRQSLGQGLEFLIYFQGNSAPDKSGLPSDRFSAERTGGSVSTLTIQRTQQEDSAVYLCASSLVAGGRAGELFFGEGSRLTVL.

This clone was seen a few times. V is TRBV28 and J is TRBJ2-7; TRBD2 agrees at 7 bases. With 6 bases clipped from V and 6 bases from J, the junction kept 11 bases outside the gene matches. The CDR3 is made up of 14 amino acids. In germline, CDR1 is MDHEN, CDR2 SYDVKM. CDR3 amino acids: CASSLAGRALEQYF. CDR3 DNA sequence: TGTGCCAGCAGCCTAGCTGGGAGGGCCCTCGAGCAGTACTTC. The full variable domain, in which reference TRBV28 and TRBJ2-7 provide the parts outside the CDR3, is DVKVTQSSRYLVKRTGEKVFLECVQDMDHENMFWYRQDPGLGLRLIYFSYDVKMKEKGDIPEGYSVSREKKERFSLILESASTNQTSMYLCASSLAGRALEQYFGPGTRLTVT.

The chain is built from TRBV7-9 and TRBJ1-5, with D possibly being TRBD1 (6 bases). From germline, CDR1 is SEHNR and CDR2 FQNEAQ (reference sequence). V shed 2 bases and J shed 0 bases, with 11 bases lying between them. The CDR3 spans 16 residues. CDR3 amino acids: CASSLWRTDSNQPQHF. As DNA, the CDR3 is TGTGCCAGCAGCTTATGGCGGACAGATAGCAATCAGCCCCAGCATTTT.

This clone was picked up one time. The chain uses TRBV7-2 and TRBJ2-1; 7 bases agree with TRBD1. The CDR3 length is 12 residues. The V and J ends lost 5 bases and 12 bases, in that order; junction bases with no gene match: 7. CDR1 and CDR2 from the germline V gene are SGHTA and FQGNSA. The CDR3 sequence is CASSIQGKGQFF. CDR3 nucleotides: TGTGCCAGCAGCATACAGGGGAAGGGGCAGTTCTTC.

This clone was seen a few times. The chain recombines TRBV5-4 with TRBJ2-5; 14 bases are a match to TRBD2. The CDR3 totals 15 residues. V trimming: 4 bases; J trimming: 6 bases; junction bases outside the gene matches: 5. CDR1 and CDR2 from the germline V gene are SGHNT and YYREEE (reference sequence). The CDR3 is CASSPGTSGRQTQYF. DNA of the CDR3: TGTGCCAGCAGCCCGGGGACTAGCGGGAGACAGACCCAGTACTTC.

J is TRBJ1-2 and V is TRBV7-2; maybe TRBD1 (5 bases). The V and J ends lost 6 bases and 7 bases respectively, with 15 bases between them. Germline CDR1 SGHTA, CDR2 FQGNSA. The CDR3 covers 13 residues. CDR3 sequence reads: CASRTLQDSGYTF. For the CDR3, the DNA is TGTGCCAGCAGGACTTTACAGGATTCTGGCTACACCTTC.

The CDR3, as DNA: TGTGCCAGCAACGCCCTAGCGGGAGGGCTGCACGGGACCCAGTACTTC. This encodes CASNALAGGLHGTQYF. The chain couples TRBV5-4 to TRBJ2-5; 12 positions match TRBD2. The ends lost 6 bases at V and 7 bases at J; junction bases unmatched: 13. CDR1 and CDR2 (germline): SGHNT, YYREEE (reference sequence). The CDR3 contains 16 residues.

The chain combines TRBV10-3 with TRBJ2-7, with TRBD1 identical over 8 bases. The CDR3 has 14 amino acids. CDR1 is ENHRY, CDR2 SYGVKD, per germline. J gave up 5 bases and V 3 bases, and 6 bases lay outside the gene matches. The CDR3 bases are TGTGCCATCAGTGATTGGCAGGGGGCCCACGAGCAGTACTTC. Amino acid sequence: CAISDWQGAHEQYF.

The chain joins TRBV30 to TRBJ2-1; weak D call: TRBD2 (6 bases). The V end lost 3 bases, the J end lost 3 bases, and 12 bases lay between the germline ends. Germline V gene sequence: CDR1 GTSNPN, CDR2 SVGIG (reference sequence). This CDR3 is built from 14 residues. The CDR3 protein is CAWRGLALYNEQFF. The CDR3 coding sequence is TGTGCCTGGAGGGGGCTAGCGCTCTACAATGAGCAGTTCTTC.

The chain links TRBV30 to TRBJ1-5; TRBD1 matches 9 bases. Germline values: CDR1 GTSNPN, CDR2 SVGIG (reference sequence). V shed 0 bases, J shed 4 bases, and the junction held 7 bases outside the gene matches. The CDR3 contains 16 residues. In DNA, the CDR3 is TGTGCCTGGAGTGTCGGGACAGGGAAGTTGAATCAGCCCCAGCATTTT. Amino acids: CAWSVGTGKLNQPQHF.

The J gene is TRBJ2-1, the V gene TRBV2; D gene uncertain. CDR3 length equals 12 residues. Germline CDR1 and CDR2: SNHLY and FYNNEI. Trimming took off 4 bases at V and 8 bases at J, with 9 bases between the two ends. CDR3 nucleotide sequence: TGTGCCAGCAGTGGGGAATATGATGAGCAGTTCTTC. It codes for CASSGEYDEQFF.

This clone was counted a single time. This chain connects TRBV28 to TRBJ1-5; D gene uncertain. Germline CDR1 is MDHEN and CDR2 is SYDVKM. The CDR3 contains 13 residues. Trimming removed 5 bases at V and 4 bases at J, with 9 bases between. The CDR3 coding sequence is TGTGCCAGCAGTCCCGTCTTTAATCAGCCCCAGCATTTT. Its translation is CASSPVFNQPQHF.

The chain employs TRBV6-5 and TRBJ2-1; D gene unclear. CDR3 length: 15 residues. V was clipped by 1 base and J by 7 bases, with 14 bases between them. Germline V gene data show CDR1 as MNHEY and CDR2 as SVGAGI. DNA of the CDR3: TGTGCCAGCAGTTACTTCGTTCTGGGAAGGAATGAGCAGTTCTTC. Its translation is CASSYFVLGRNEQFF.

The genes are TRBV5-4 and TRBJ2-3, with D possibly being TRBD1 (5 bases). This CDR3 region has 15 residues. The germline V gene encodes CDR1 SGHNT and CDR2 YYREEE (reference sequence). V was trimmed by 0 bases and J by 0 bases, leaving 8 bases between them. Written as DNA, the CDR3 is TGTGCCAGCAGCTTGGCCGCAGGGAGCACAGATACGCAGTATTTT. Residues: CASSLAAGSTDTQYF. The full variable domain, completed using reference TRBV5-4 and TRBJ2-3, is ETGVTQSPTHLIKTRGQQVTLRCSSQSGHNTVSWYQQALGQGPQFIFQYYREEENGRGNFPPRFSGLQFPNYSSELNVNALELDDSALYLCASSLAAGSTDTQYFGPGTRLTVL.

The rearrangement uses TRBV7-9 and TRBJ1-5; maybe TRBD1 (5 bases). Trimming took off 2 bases at V and 0 bases at J, with 11 bases between the two ends. This CDR3 region has 16 residues. Germline-derived CDR1 and CDR2 are SEHNR and FQNEAQ (reference sequence). Here the CDR3 DNA reads TGTGCCAGCAGCTTATCTCTCGGGACTAGCAATCAGCCCCAGCATTTT. Amino acid sequence: CASSLSLGTSNQPQHF.

The rearrangement joins TRBV7-9 to TRBJ1-1; TRBD1 is a possible D gene (5 bases). CDR1 is SEHNR, CDR2 FQNEAQ, per germline (reference sequence). This CDR3 comprises 15 residues. The V gene lost 5 bases and the J gene lost 1 base, with 14 bases spanning the gap. The CDR3 loop reads CASSPWGGRNTEAFF. The CDR3 DNA follows: TGTGCCAGCAGCCCCTGGGGGGGTCGGAACACTGAAGCTTTCTTT.

The CDR3 nucleotides are TGTGCCAGCAGCAACCAAACGAAGGAGGACTCTAACTATGGCTACACCTTC. The encoded protein is CASSNQTKEDSNYGYTF. V usage is TRBV21-1 and J usage is TRBJ1-2. TRBV21-1 is tagged as a pseudogene. The CDR3 consists of 17 residues.

The gene calls are TRBV7-2 and TRBJ1-2, with a tentative D call TRBD1 (5 bases). V was trimmed by 5 bases and J by 4 bases, leaving 17 bases between them. The CDR3 is 15 amino acids. Germline V gene lookup returns CDR1 SGHTA and CDR2 FQGNSA. CDR3 residues: CASSRSRDAIYGYTF. CDR3 coding DNA: TGTGCCAGCAGCCGAAGTAGGGACGCGATCTATGGCTACACCTTC.

The genes are TRBV18 and TRBJ1-1; D unresolved. The CDR3 is 14 amino acids. Germline CDR1 reads KGHSH; CDR2 reads LQKENI. Trimming stripped 3 bases from V and 0 bases from J, with 8 bases between. The DNA for the CDR3 is TGTGCCAGCTCACCGGTACGGATGAACACTGAAGCTTTCTTT. Translated: CASSPVRMNTEAFF.

This rearrangement joins TRBV5-4 to TRBJ2-5; 13 bases agree with TRBD2. Gene TRBJ2-7 matches the end of the DNA better, so the J call may be wrong. Germline V gives CDR1 SGHNT, CDR2 YYREEE (reference sequence). The CDR3 consists of 15 residues. This CDR3 reads CASSLKGLAGREQYF. The CDR3 DNA follows: TGTGCCAGCAGCTTGAAGGGACTAGCGGGGCGCGAGCAGTACTTC.

The V gene is TRBV9, the J gene TRBJ2-7, with 9 positions matching TRBD2. Germline V gene data show CDR1 as SGDLS and CDR2 as YYNGEE. V dropped 3 bases and J dropped 4; count of bases not matched to a gene: 5. There are 14 residues in the CDR3. CDR3 sequence reads: CASSEGTSSYEQYF. DNA for the CDR3: TGTGCCAGCAGCGAAGGGACTAGCTCTTACGAGCAGTACTTC.

This clone came up once. The chain couples TRBV5-6 to TRBJ1-5, with unresolved D. This CDR3 is built from 14 residues. CDR1 is SGHDT, CDR2 YYEEEE, per germline. V dropped 2 bases and J dropped 2 bases, with 8 bases sitting between them. Here the CDR3 DNA reads TGTGCCAGCAGCTTCTGGGGTGGCAATCAGCCCCAGCATTTT. Its protein is CASSFWGGNQPQHF.

This clone was counted a few times. The chain joins TRBV25-1 to TRBJ2-2, with 12 nucleotides matching TRBD2. The CDR3 contains 15 residues. After removal of 4 bases from V and 4 bases from J, the junction contained 1 base not matched to a gene. Germline CDR1 and CDR2: MGHDK and SYGVNS. CDR3 loop: CASSGTSGATGELFF. CDR3 nucleotides: TGTGCCAGCAGTGGGACTAGCGGGGCCACCGGGGAGCTGTTTTTT.

This CDR3 reads CASSRTGNSNQPQHF. CDR3 DNA: TGTGCCAGCAGCAGGACAGGGAATAGCAATCAGCCCCAGCATTTT. The V gene is TRBV5-6, the J gene TRBJ1-5, with TRBD1 matching 8 bases. The CDR3 totals 15 residues. V lost 4 bases to trimming and J lost 0 bases; unmatched junction nucleotides: 3. The germline V gene encodes CDR1 SGHDT and CDR2 YYEEEE.

Here the CDR3 reads CAWSVASGDTDTQYF. CDR3 bases: TGTGCCTGGAGTGTAGCTAGCGGTGACACAGATACGCAGTATTTT. This chain joins TRBV30 and TRBJ2-3; 7 nucleotides line up with TRBD2. The CDR3 runs 15 residues. The germline gives CDR1 GTSNPN, CDR2 SVGIG (reference sequence). Losses at the gene ends were 0 bases for V and 2 bases for J; bases not matched to a gene: 5.

This chain uses TRBV9 with TRBJ1-2; 8 bases are a match to TRBD1. The CDR3 has 13 residues. The ends lost 4 bases at V and 8 bases at J; junction bases unmatched: 7. CDR1 and CDR2 (germline): SGDLS, YYNGEE. In nucleotides, the CDR3 is TGTGCCAGCAGCAATCAGGGGGCGAGGGGCTACACCTTC. This codes for CASSNQGARGYTF.

This chain uses TRBV9 with TRBJ2-1; maybe TRBD2 (5 bases). Trimming cost V 3 bases and J 7 bases, with 11 bases left between them. CDR1 and CDR2 from the germline V gene are SGDLS and YYNGEE. The CDR3 sequence is 13 residues long. The CDR3 sequence: CASSGGPQNEQFF. CDR3 sequence (DNA): TGTGCCAGCAGCGGAGGGCCACAGAATGAGCAGTTCTTC.